A single T cell receptor beta chain is shown here with its context. Treatment defined: roughly 18 received Ad26.COV2.S at low or high dose, single or two shots; several received placebo; per-sample allocation not given. Sample collection was performed on day 63 after the first vaccine or placebo injection. The donor was a Boston adult aged 18-55 years. Here immunoSEQ multiplex PCR was the method, and the copy in TCRdb shows in-frame clones only, minus some. Here the sample spans approximately 420,000 clones, around 87% being singletons. The source of the sample is a study of Ad26.COV2.S vaccination and SARS-CoV-2 variants. As for the study in general: The donor was enrolled in the Ad26.COV2.S arm of the COV1001 trial. The study gave Ad26.COV2.S intramuscularly, once or twice 56 days apart.

The germline V gene encodes CDR1 SGHTA and CDR2 FQGTGA. V lost 11 bases, J lost 3 bases, and 13 bases lay in between. The CDR3 is made up of 13 amino acids. The sequences come from peripheral blood, collected in a trial of Ad26.COV2.S vaccine versus placebo. The sequence was obtained from a person between 18 and 65 years old who received the Ad26.COV2.S COVID-19 vaccine or a placebo. The gene calls are TRBV7-3 and TRBJ2-2, with a weak D call TRBD1 (5 bases). The CDR3 DNA reads as TGTGCCTCAGGGCAGGGTGACACCGGGGAGCTGTTTTTT. Translation gives CASGQGDTGELFF.